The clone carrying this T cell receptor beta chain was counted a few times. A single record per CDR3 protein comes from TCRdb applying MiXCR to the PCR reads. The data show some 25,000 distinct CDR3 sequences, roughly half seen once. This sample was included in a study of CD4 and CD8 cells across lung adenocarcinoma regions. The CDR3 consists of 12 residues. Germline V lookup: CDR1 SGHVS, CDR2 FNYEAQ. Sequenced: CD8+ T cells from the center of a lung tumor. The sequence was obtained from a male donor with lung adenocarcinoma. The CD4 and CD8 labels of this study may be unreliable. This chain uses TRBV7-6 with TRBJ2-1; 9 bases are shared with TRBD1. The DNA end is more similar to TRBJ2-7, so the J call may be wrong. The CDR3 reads CASSTGGDEQYF. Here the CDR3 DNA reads TGTGCCAGCAGTACAGGGGGCGACGAGCAGTACTTC.